The 17 T cell receptor beta chains below come from one sample, sequenced in a study of blood T cell repertoires in COVID-19. Clones were read by immunoSEQ multiplex PCR, and TCRdb kept only the in-frame ones, dropping some. The sample records 400,000 to 550,000 clones, around nine tenths being singletons. Material for sequencing was PBMCs or T cells enriched from blood (not recorded which). The receptors originated from a woman in her late teens or twenties with acute COVID-19.

The rearrangement joins TRBV9 to TRBJ2-7, with unresolved D. There are 13 residues in the CDR3. Trimming removed 7 bases from V and 2 bases from J, with 13 bases in between. Germline V gives CDR1 SGDLS, CDR2 YYNGEE. The CDR3 nucleotides are TGTGCCAGCGGTAGCTCGGCCACCTACGAGCAGTACTTC. Its protein product is CASGSSATYEQYF.

The rearrangement links TRBV4-1 to TRBJ2-6; maybe TRBD2 (6 bases). The ends were cut back, 1 base at V and 2 bases at J, with 9 bases in the middle. Germline V lookup: CDR1 MGHRA, CDR2 YSYEKL. The CDR3 is 16 amino acids. The CDR3 DNA sequence: TGCGCCAGCAGCCAAGTGGGGGGAACTGGGGCCAACGTCCTGACTTTC. As protein: CASSQVGGTGANVLTF.

The chain is built from TRBV19 and TRBJ1-5, with 7 bases lining up with TRBD1. V was clipped by 5 bases and J by 5 bases; unmatched bases: 3. Germline CDR1 and CDR2: LNHDA and SQIVND (reference sequence). The CDR3 runs 13 residues. The CDR3 DNA is TGTGCCAGTAGTCCTGACAGGGATCAGCCCCAGCATTTT. Protein sequence: CASSPDRDQPQHF.

This clone was seen repeatedly, ten times or more. The chain has TRBV30 and TRBJ2-5; TRBD1 aligns across 8 bases. The CDR3 has 11 residues. The germline V gene has CDR1 GTSNPN and CDR2 SVGIG (reference sequence). V lost 7 bases and J lost 4; bases outside the gene matches: 2. CDR3 amino acids: CAFGQGETQYF. The CDR3 bases are TGTGCCTTCGGACAGGGAGAGACCCAGTACTTC.

The chain has TRBV7-2 and TRBJ2-3, with TRBD1 as a possible D gene (5 bases). Germline CDR1 SGHTA, CDR2 FQGNSA. The V and J ends lost 5 bases and 1 base respectively, with 13 bases between them. The CDR3 extends over 15 amino acids. The CDR3 DNA reads TGTGCCAGCAGCCCGCAGGGATATCGCACAGATACGCAGTATTTT. This sequence encodes CASSPQGYRTDTQYF.

V and J are TRBV30 and TRBJ1-6; D gene ambiguous. The CDR3 totals 15 residues. V dropped 1 base and J dropped 9 bases, with 16 bases sitting between them. Germline V CDR1 and CDR2: GTSNPN, SVGIG (reference sequence). As DNA, the CDR3 is TGTGCCTGGAGTGAACCCCCTGTTCGGTCTTCACCCCTCCACTTT. This encodes CAWSEPPVRSSPLHF. Full variable domain (remainder filled in from reference TRBV30 and TRBJ1-6): SQTIHQWPATLVQPVGSPLSLECTVEGTSNPNLYWYRQAAGRGLQLLFYSVGIGQISSEVPQNLSASRPQDRQFILSSKKLLLSDSGFYLCAWSEPPVRSSPLHFGNGTRLTVT.

The rearrangement uses TRBV10-1 and TRBJ2-7; unclear D gene. Germline V gene sequence: CDR1 WNHNN, CDR2 SYGVQD (reference sequence). Between the trimmed V and J ends, which lost 2 bases and 0 bases, there was a span of 5 bases. The CDR3 covers 13 residues. The CDR3 bases are TGCGCCAGCAGTGAGACGGGCTCCTACGAGCAGTACTTC. It yields the protein CASSETGSYEQYF.

The table lists this clone with a count of one. The chain recombines TRBV28 with TRBJ1-3; 8 bases are a match to TRBD1. The CDR3 loop spans 15 amino acids. The germline CDR1 and CDR2 sequences are MDHEN and SYDVKM. Losses at the gene ends were 7 bases for V and 0 bases for J; bases not matched to a gene: 5. The CDR3 is CASNTGGFSGNTIYF. The CDR3 region has the DNA TGTGCCAGCAACACAGGGGGGTTCTCTGGAAACACCATATATTTT.

The gene calls are TRBV12-3 or TRBV12-4 and TRBJ1-5, with D uncertain. Trimming stripped 3 bases from V and 11 bases from J, with 14 bases between. The CDR3 is 13 residues long. The CDR3 sequence: CASSFGRSRSQHF. CDR3 sequence (DNA): TGTGCCAGCAGTTTTGGTCGGTCGCGTTCCCAGCATTTT.

This clone is a singleton in its sample. This chain joins TRBV2 and TRBJ2-7, with D possibly matching TRBD2 (7 bases). The CDR3 sequence is 14 residues long. V lost 2 bases, J lost 6 bases, and 14 bases lay in between. Per germline, CDR1 SNHLY and CDR2 FYNNEI. The chain's CDR3 is CASSEFRGGGEQYF. The CDR3 DNA is TGTGCCAGCAGTGAATTCAGGGGAGGGGGCGAGCAGTACTTC. Drawing the rest from reference TRBV2 and TRBJ2-7, the complete variable domain is EPEVTQTPSHQVTQMGQEVILRCVPISNHLYFYWYRQILGQKVEFLVSFYNNEISEKSEIFDDQFSVERPDGSNFTLKIRSTKLEDSAMYFCASSEFRGGGEQYFGPGTRLTVT.

V gene TRBV6-5 combines with J gene TRBJ1-6, with D tentatively TRBD1 (5 bases). Between the trimmed V and J ends, which lost 4 bases and 3 bases, there was a span of 7 bases. Germline V lookup: CDR1 MNHEY, CDR2 SVGAGI. There are 14 residues in the CDR3. The CDR3 protein is CASSLTVYNSPLHF. DNA for the CDR3: TGTGCCAGCAGTTTGACAGTCTATAATTCACCCCTCCACTTT.

This chain uses TRBV6-5 with TRBJ2-7; 8 positions agree with TRBD2. Germline loops: CDR1 MNHEY, CDR2 SVGAGI. The CDR3 is 14 amino acids. Trimming cost V 5 bases and J 6 bases; bases outside gene matches: 9. CDR3 DNA sequence: TGTGCCAGCAGTCCTGAGCGGGGGCGTCCCGAGCAGTACTTC. Translated: CASSPERGRPEQYF.

The rearrangement links TRBV12-3 or TRBV12-4 to TRBJ2-1; possibly TRBD2 for D (5 bases). The V gene lost 3 bases and the J gene lost 7 bases, with 10 bases spanning the gap. This CDR3 contains 13 residues. Here the CDR3 reads CASSFSPGNEQFF. DNA for the CDR3: TGTGCCAGCAGTTTTTCCCCGGGGAATGAGCAGTTCTTC.

The chain joins TRBV5-1 to TRBJ2-3; 7 nucleotides align to TRBD2. CDR3 size: 15 residues. Germline loops: CDR1 SGHRS, CDR2 YFSETQ. J lost 5 bases, V lost 4 bases, and 10 bases had no gene match. The CDR3 bases are TGCGCCAGCAGCGGCGGGAGCAGTTACCAAGATACGCAGTATTTT. The encoded protein is CASSGGSSYQDTQYF. Complete variable domain (other parts from reference TRBV5-1 and TRBJ2-3): KAGVTQTPRYLIKTRGQQVTLSCSPISGHRSVSWYQQTPGQGLQFLFEYFSETQRNKGNFPGRFSGRQFSNSRSEMNVSTLELGDSALYLCASSGGSSYQDTQYFGPGTRLTVL.

The chain couples TRBV6-4 to TRBJ2-1; 11 bases align to TRBD2. CDR1 is MRHNA, CDR2 SNTAGT, per germline. V lost 6 bases to trimming and J lost 11 bases; unmatched junction nucleotides: 12. This CDR3 is built from 15 residues. In DNA, the CDR3 is TGTGCCAGCAGCGCCGGGACTAGCGGCTCCTTGAAGCAGTTCTTC. Its translation is CASSAGTSGSLKQFF.

This clone was recorded only once. The chain has TRBV7-9 and TRBJ2-1; TRBD1 matches 7 bases. The germline V gene encodes CDR1 SEHNR and CDR2 FQNEAQ (reference sequence). The V segment lost 5 bases and the J segment 6 bases; nucleotides outside the gene matches: 7. This CDR3 region has 14 residues. CDR3 DNA sequence: TGTGCCAGCAGCCGCTGGGACAGCCCCAATGAGCAGTTCTTC. It translates to CASSRWDSPNEQFF.

The chain links TRBV10-3 to TRBJ2-7; 13 positions match TRBD2. V shed 2 bases and J 2 bases; nucleotides not matched to a gene: 6. Germline lookup yields CDR1 ENHRY and CDR2 SYGVKD. The CDR3 totals 17 residues. CDR3 DNA sequence: TGTGCCATCAGTGAGAGTGAACTAGCGGGAGGGACCTACGAGCAGTACTTC. Translation gives CAISESELAGGTYEQYF.